The clone carrying this T cell receptor beta chain was seen a few times. Germline V lookup: CDR1 SNHLY, CDR2 FYNNEI. The germline V and J ends were trimmed by 7 bases and 6 bases, with 13 bases remaining between them. CDR3 length equals 13 residues. This record comes from a study of molecular identifiers for immune sequencing clone quantification. As for the study in general: RNA from roughly 20,000 or 100,000 naive CD8 cells was split five ways in replicates, with four sequenced.

Libraries of bulk TCR were made by previously described methods (with listed TCR primers). TCRdb re-analysed the PCR reads in MiXCR, keeping a single row per CDR3 protein. The sample holds about 510,000 distinct CDR3 sequences, around 25% seen once. The source is a human donor in good health. Some libraries in this study had Jurkat cell RNA spiked in. Material: naive CD8+ T cells from blood, with Jurkat cell RNA spiked in. Subset: FACS-sorted CD8+CD4-CCR7+CD45RA+ naive T cells. The chain has TRBV2 and TRBJ1-5, with D possibly being TRBD1 (6 bases). CDR3 sequence: CASNEGGIQPQHF. The CDR3 DNA reads as TGTGCCAGCAACGAAGGGGGGATTCAGCCCCAGCATTTT.